Listed below are T cell receptor beta chains from one sample, sequenced in a study of cytomegalovirus exposure and HLA in healthy donors. The repertoire was sequenced with immunoSEQ multiplex PCR; TCRdb's copy has only in-frame clones and lacks some. The profile shows 90,000 to 140,000 clones, around 73% of them singletons. The source material was PBMCs. The receptors here all came from a man in his thirties or forties in good health and CMV-seronegative. Each CDR3 is given with its conserved first and last residue.

J: TRBJ2-5
V: TRBV6-5
CDR3: CASSFRDRRRETQYF

J: TRBJ2-2
V: TRBV30
CDR3: CAWKDYNTGELFF

J: TRBJ1-2
V: TRBV7-9
CDR3: CASSTNREHTYGYTF

J: TRBJ2-1
V: TRBV6-1
CDR3: CASSSQGYNEQFF

J: TRBJ2-1
V: TRBV6-1
CDR3: CASSEIGGGGEQFF

J: TRBJ2-7
V: TRBV9
CDR3: CASSVGQGVYEQYF

J: TRBJ2-2
V: TRBV9
CDR3: CASSVGTSGYNTGELFF

J: TRBJ2-7
V: TRBV28
CDR3: CASRREWSYEQYF

J: TRBJ2-5
V: TRBV15
CDR3: CATRDTQETQYF

J: TRBJ2-7
V: TRBV10-2
CDR3: CASRTPGLDSYEQYF

J: TRBJ2-7
V: TRBV6-6
CDR3: CASSSGSYEQYF

J: TRBJ2-7
V: TRBV29-1
CDR3: CSVGQVAYEQYF

J: TRBJ2-7
V: TRBV13
CDR3: CASSLGPGTPLSGEQYF

J: TRBJ1-5
V: TRBV27
CDR3: CASSRYSNQPQHF

J: TRBJ2-5
V: TRBV28
CDR3: CASSLWGEQETQYF

J: TRBJ2-2
V: TRBV10-3
CDR3: CAIMSDSWYTGELFF

J: TRBJ1-1
V: TRBV19
CDR3: CASSTKRTDMNTEAFF